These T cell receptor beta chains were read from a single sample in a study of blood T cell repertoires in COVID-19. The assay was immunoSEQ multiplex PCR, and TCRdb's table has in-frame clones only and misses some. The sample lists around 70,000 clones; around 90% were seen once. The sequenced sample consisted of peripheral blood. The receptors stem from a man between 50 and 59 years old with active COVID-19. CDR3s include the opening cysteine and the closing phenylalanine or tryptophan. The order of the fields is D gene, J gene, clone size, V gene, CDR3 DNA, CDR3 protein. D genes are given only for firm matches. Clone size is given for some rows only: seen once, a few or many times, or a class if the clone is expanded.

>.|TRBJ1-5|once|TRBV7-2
TGTGCCAGCAGCGGCCAAAGCGGGCTTTATCAGCCCCAGCATTTT
CASSGQSGLYQPQHF
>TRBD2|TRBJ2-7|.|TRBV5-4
TGTGCCAGCAGCAATAGCGGGAGGGTCTACGAGCAGTACTTC
CASSNSGRVYEQYF
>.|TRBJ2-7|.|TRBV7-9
TGTGCCAGCAGCGCAGAAGGGGGAGCCTACGAGCAGTACTTC
CASSAEGGAYEQYF
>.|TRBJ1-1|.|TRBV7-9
TGTGCCAGCAGCCCGTCGGTCAGGGTACCCAACACTGAAGCTTTCTTT
CASSPSVRVPNTEAFF
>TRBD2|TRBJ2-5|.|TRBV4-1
TGCGCCAGCAGCTCCGGGACTAGCGGGGCTGTGCAGGAGACCCAGTACTTC
CASSSGTSGAVQETQYF
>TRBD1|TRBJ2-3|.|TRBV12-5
TGTGCTAGTGGTTTGGGCAGCCTACAGGGGTTATTGTCTGCAGATACGCAGTATTTT
CASGLGSLQGLLSADTQYF
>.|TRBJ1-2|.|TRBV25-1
TGTGCCAGCAGTGCCGAGGGACACTCCTTGGGCTACACCTTC
CASSAEGHSLGYTF
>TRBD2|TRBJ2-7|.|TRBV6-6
TGTGCCAGGAGACGGGAGGGCGGAACCTACGAGCAGTACTTC
CARRREGGTYEQYF
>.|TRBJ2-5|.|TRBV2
TGTGCCAGCAGTGAAGGGTTAGCGGTCCAAGAGACCCAGTACTTC
CASSEGLAVQETQYF
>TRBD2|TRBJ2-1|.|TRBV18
TGTGCCAGCTCACGCTCCGGGACTAGCGGCTACAATGAGCAGTTCTTC
CASSRSGTSGYNEQFF
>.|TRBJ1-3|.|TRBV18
TGTGCCAGCTCACCTTCAGTTTCGGCAGGGGGAAACACCATATATTTT
CASSPSVSAGGNTIYF
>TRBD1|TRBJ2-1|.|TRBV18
TGTGCCAGCTCCTCAGGGACAGGGCCCTCCTACAATGAGCAGTTCTTC
CASSSGTGPSYNEQFF
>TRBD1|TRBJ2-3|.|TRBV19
TGTGCCAGTAGTCTCCAGACAGGGGGGACAGATACGCAGTATTTT
CASSLQTGGTDTQYF
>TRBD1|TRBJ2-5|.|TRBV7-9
TGTGCCAGCAGTCTAGGACAGGGGGTATACTTC
CASSLGQGVYF
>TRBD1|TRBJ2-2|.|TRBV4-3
TGCGCCAGCAGCCGAGGGGGGGACAGGGGATACGGCGGGGAGCTGTTTTTT
CASSRGGDRGYGGELFF
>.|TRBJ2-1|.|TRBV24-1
TGTGCCACCAGTGACACCACCAAAGACACCCCCGGGGACAATGAGCAGTTCTTC
CATSDTTKDTPGDNEQFF
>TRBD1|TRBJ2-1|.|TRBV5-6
TGTGCCAGCAGCTCCAGGGGGCAACCATACAATGAGCAGTTCTTC
CASSSRGQPYNEQFF
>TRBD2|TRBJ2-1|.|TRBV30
TGTGCCTGGAGTAGAAAGGCTAGCGGGTACAATGAGCAGTTCTTC
CAWSRKASGYNEQFF
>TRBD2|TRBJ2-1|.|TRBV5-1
TGCGCCAGCAGCTTGGGTGGCGGGAGTACCTACAATGAGCAGTTCTTC
CASSLGGGSTYNEQFF
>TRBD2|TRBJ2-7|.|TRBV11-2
TGTGCCAGCAGCTTAGAACCTTTGGGACTAGCGGGAGGGGCCTACGAGCAGTACTTC
CASSLEPLGLAGGAYEQYF
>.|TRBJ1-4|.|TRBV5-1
TGCGCCAGCAGTGGCGAAGGTGCGGGCGGGGAAAAACTGTTTTTT
CASSGEGAGGEKLFF
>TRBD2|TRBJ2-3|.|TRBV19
TGTGCCAGTAGACTAGCGGGAGCAGATACGCAGTATTTT
CASRLAGADTQYF
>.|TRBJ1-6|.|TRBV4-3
TGCGCCAGCAGCCAAGACAGGGTAACTTCACCCCTCCACTTT
CASSQDRVTSPLHF
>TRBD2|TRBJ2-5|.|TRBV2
TGTGCCAGCAGTTCTGGGACTAGCGGGAGGGCTTGGGAGACCCAGTACTTC
CASSSGTSGRAWETQYF